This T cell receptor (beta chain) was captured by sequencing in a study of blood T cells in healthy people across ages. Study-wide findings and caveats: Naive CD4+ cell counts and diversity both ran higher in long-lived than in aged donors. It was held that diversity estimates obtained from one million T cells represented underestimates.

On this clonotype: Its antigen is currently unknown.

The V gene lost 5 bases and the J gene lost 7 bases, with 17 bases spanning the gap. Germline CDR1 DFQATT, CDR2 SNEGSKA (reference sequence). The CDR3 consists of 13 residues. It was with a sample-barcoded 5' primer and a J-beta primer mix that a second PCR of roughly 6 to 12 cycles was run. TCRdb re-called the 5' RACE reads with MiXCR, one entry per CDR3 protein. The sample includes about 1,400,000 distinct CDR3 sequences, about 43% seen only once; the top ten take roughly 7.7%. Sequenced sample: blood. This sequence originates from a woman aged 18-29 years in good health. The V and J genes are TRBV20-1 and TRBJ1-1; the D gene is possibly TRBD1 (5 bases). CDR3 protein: CSAGRGGGLEAFF. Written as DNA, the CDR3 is TGCAGTGCTGGCCGGGGGGGTGGTCTTGAAGCTTTCTTT.